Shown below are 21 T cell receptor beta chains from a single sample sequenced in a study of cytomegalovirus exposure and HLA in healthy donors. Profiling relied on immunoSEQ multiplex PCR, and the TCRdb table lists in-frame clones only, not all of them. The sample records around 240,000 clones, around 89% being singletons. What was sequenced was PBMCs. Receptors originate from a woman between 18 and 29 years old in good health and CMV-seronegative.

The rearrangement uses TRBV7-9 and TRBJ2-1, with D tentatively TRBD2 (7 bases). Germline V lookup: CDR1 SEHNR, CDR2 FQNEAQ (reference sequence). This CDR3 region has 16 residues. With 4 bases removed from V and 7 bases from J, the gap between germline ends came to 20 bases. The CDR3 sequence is CASSSTAGARMNEQFF. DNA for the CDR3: TGTGCCAGCAGCTCTACCGCGGGGGCCAGAATGAATGAGCAGTTCTTC.

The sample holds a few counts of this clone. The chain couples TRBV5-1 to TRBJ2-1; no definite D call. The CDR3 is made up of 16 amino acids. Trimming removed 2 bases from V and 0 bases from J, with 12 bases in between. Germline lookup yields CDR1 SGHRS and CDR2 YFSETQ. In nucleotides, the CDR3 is TGCGCCAGCAGCTTCGGTCCCTTTAGCTCCTACAATGAGCAGTTCTTC. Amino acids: CASSFGPFSSYNEQFF. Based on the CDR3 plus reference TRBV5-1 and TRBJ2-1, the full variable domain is KAGVTQTPRYLIKTRGQQVTLSCSPISGHRSVSWYQQTPGQGLQFLFEYFSETQRNKGNFPGRFSGRQFSNSRSEMNVSTLELGDSALYLCASSFGPFSSYNEQFFGPGTRLTVL.

This CDR3 reads CASSLMTSGAADTQYF. The CDR3 DNA is TGTGCCAGCAGTTTAATGACTAGCGGGGCAGCGGATACGCAGTATTTT. The rearrangement uses TRBV28 and TRBJ2-3, with 11 bases aligning to TRBD2. With V trimmed by 2 bases and J by 6 bases, 7 bases remained unmatched. CDR3 size: 16 residues. Germline CDR1 reads MDHEN; CDR2 reads SYDVKM. Full variable domain (rest looked up from reference TRBV28 and TRBJ2-3): DVKVTQSSRYLVKRTGEKVFLECVQDMDHENMFWYRQDPGLGLRLIYFSYDVKMKEKGDIPEGYSVSREKKERFSLILESASTNQTSMYLCASSLMTSGAADTQYFGPGTRLTVL.

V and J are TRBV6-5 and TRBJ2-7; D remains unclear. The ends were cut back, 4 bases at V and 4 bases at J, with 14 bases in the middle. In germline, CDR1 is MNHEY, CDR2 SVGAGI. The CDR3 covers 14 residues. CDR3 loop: CASSLSVVRYEQYF. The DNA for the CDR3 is TGTGCCAGCAGTTTGTCGGTAGTACGATACGAGCAGTACTTC.

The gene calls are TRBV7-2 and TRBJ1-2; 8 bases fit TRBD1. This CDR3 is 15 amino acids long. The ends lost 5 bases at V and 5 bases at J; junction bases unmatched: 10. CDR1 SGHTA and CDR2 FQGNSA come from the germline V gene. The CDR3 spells CASSHSGTGDYGYTF. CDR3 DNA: TGTGCCAGCAGCCATTCCGGGACAGGCGATTATGGCTACACCTTC.

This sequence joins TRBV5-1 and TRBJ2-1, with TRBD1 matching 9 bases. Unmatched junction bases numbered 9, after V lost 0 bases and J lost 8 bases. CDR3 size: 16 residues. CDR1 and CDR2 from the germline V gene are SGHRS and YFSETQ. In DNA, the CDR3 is TGCGCCAGCAGCTTGGGCCGGGACAGGGACTGGGATGAGCAGTTCTTC. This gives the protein CASSLGRDRDWDEQFF. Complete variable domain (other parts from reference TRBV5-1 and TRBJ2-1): KAGVTQTPRYLIKTRGQQVTLSCSPISGHRSVSWYQQTPGQGLQFLFEYFSETQRNKGNFPGRFSGRQFSNSRSEMNVSTLELGDSALYLCASSLGRDRDWDEQFFGPGTRLTVL.

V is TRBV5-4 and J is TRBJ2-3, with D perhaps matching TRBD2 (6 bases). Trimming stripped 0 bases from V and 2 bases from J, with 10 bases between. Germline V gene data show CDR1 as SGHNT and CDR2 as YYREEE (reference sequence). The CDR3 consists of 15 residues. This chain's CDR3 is CASSLVAGSTDTQYF. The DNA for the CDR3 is TGTGCCAGCAGCTTGGTGGCGGGGTCCACAGATACGCAGTATTTT.

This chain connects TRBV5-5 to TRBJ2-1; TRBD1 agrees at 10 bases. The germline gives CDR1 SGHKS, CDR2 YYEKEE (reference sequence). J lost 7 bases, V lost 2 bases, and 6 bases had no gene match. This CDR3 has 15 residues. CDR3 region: CASSFGTGVLNEQFF. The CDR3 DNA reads TGTGCCAGCAGCTTCGGGACAGGGGTTTTGAATGAGCAGTTCTTC.

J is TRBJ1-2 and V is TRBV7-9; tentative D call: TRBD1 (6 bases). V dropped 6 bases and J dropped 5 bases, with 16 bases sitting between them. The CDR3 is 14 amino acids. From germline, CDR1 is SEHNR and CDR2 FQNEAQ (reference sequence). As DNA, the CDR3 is TGTGCCAGCAGTTCCGACAGGTTGTCTTATGGCTACACCTTC. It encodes CASSSDRLSYGYTF.

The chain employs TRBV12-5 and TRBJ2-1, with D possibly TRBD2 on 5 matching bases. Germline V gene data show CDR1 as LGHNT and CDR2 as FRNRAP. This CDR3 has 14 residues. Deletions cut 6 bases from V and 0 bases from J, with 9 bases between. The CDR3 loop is CASGLGSSYNEQFF. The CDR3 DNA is TGTGCTAGTGGCCTGGGGAGCTCCTACAATGAGCAGTTCTTC.

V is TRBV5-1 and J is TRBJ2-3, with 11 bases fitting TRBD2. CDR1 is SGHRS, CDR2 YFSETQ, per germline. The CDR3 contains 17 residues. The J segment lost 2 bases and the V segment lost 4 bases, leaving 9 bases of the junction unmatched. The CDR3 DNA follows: TGCGCCAGCAGCCTACCGGAGACTAGCGGGACCACAGATACGCAGTATTTT. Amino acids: CASSLPETSGTTDTQYF.

Here the CDR3 reads CASGAPRGTGGNYGYTF. Here the CDR3 DNA reads TGTGCTAGTGGTGCACCTCGCGGGACAGGGGGTAACTATGGCTACACCTTC. The chain uses TRBV12-5 and TRBJ1-2; 11 positions agree with TRBD1. This CDR3 is 17 amino acids long. With 5 bases clipped from V and 1 base from J, the junction kept 9 bases outside the gene matches. Germline V lookup: CDR1 LGHNT, CDR2 FRNRAP.

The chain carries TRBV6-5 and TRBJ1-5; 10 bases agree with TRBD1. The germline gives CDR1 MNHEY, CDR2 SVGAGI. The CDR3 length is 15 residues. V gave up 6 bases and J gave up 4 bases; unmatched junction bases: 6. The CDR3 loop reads CASRGDRGINQPQHF. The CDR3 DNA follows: TGTGCCAGCAGGGGGGACAGGGGAATTAATCAGCCCCAGCATTTT.

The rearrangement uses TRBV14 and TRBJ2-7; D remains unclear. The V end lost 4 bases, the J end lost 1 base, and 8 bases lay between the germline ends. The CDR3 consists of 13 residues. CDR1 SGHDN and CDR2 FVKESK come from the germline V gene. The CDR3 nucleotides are TGTGCCAGCAGCCCCCCCGGTTCCTACGAGCAGTACTTC. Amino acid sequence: CASSPPGSYEQYF.

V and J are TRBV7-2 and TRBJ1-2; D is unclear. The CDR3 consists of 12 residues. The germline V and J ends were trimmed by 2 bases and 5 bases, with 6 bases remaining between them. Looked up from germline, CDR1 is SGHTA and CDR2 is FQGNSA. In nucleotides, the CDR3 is TGTGCCAGCAGCTTAACCCGGTATGGCTACACCTTC. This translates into CASSLTRYGYTF.

The CDR3, as DNA: TGTGCCAGCAGCGGGAGACTAGCGGGGATCGATGAGCAGTTCTTC. Protein sequence: CASSGRLAGIDEQFF. The V call is TRBV5-4, the J call TRBJ2-1; TRBD2 aligns across 11 bases. Germline values: CDR1 SGHNT, CDR2 YYREEE (reference sequence). V was pared by 4 bases and J by 8 bases, with 8 bases of the junction left unmatched. The CDR3 sequence is 15 residues long. Looking up the rest from reference TRBV5-4 and TRBJ2-1 gives the full variable domain: ETGVTQSPTHLIKTRGQQVTLRCSSQSGHNTVSWYQQALGQGPQFIFQYYREEENGRGNFPPRFSGLQFPNYSSELNVNALELDDSALYLCASSGRLAGIDEQFFGPGTRLTVL.

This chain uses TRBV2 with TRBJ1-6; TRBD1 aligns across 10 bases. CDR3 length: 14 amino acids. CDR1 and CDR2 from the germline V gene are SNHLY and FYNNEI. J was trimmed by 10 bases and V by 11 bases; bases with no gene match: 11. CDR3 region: CACKRQGAGSPLHF. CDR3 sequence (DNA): TGTGCCTGTAAAAGACAGGGGGCAGGATCACCCCTCCACTTT.

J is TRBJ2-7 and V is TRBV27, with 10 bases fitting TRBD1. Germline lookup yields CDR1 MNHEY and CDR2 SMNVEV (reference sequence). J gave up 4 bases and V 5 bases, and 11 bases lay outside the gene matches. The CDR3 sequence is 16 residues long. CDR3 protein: CASSATGGRSRYEQYF. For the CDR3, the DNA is TGTGCCAGCAGTGCGACAGGGGGCAGGAGTCGGTACGAGCAGTACTTC.

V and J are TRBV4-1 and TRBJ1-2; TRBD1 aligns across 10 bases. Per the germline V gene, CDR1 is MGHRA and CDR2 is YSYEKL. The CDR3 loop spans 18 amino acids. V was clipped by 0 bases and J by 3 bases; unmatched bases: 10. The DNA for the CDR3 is TGCGCCAGCAGCCAAGAGGGGACAGGGGTTTTTTCCGACTATGGCTACACCTTC. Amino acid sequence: CASSQEGTGVFSDYGYTF.

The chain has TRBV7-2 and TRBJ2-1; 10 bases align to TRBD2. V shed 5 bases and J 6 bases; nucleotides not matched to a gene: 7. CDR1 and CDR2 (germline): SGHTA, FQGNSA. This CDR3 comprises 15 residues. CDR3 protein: CASSQTSGAGNEQFF. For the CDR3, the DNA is TGTGCCAGCAGCCAAACTAGCGGGGCCGGCAATGAGCAGTTCTTC.

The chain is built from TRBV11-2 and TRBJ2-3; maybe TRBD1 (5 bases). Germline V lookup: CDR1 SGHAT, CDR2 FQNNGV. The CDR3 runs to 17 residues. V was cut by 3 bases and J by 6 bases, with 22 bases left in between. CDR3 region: CASSFSGRGQLVDTQYF. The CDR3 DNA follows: TGTGCCAGCAGCTTCTCAGGTAGAGGACAATTGGTGGATACGCAGTATTTT.